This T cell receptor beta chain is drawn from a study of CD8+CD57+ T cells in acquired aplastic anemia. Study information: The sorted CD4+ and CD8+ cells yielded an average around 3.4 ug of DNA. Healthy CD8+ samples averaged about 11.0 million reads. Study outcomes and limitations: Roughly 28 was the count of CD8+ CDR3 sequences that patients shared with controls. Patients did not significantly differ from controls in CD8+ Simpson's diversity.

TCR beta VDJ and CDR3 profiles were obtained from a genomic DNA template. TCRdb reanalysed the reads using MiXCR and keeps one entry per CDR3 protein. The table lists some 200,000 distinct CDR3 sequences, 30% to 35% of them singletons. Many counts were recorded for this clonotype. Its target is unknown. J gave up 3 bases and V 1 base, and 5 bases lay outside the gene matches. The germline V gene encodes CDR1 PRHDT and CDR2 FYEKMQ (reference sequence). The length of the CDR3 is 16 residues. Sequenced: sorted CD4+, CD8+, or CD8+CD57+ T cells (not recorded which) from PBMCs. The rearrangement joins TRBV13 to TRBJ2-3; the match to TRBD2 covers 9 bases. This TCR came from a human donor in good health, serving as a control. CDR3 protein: CASSLVRGGSTDTQYF. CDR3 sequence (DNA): TGTGCCAGCAGCTTAGTGCGGGGGGGCAGTACAGATACGCAGTATTTT.